These 16 T cell receptor beta chains share one sample of origin, sequenced in a study of cytomegalovirus exposure and HLA in healthy donors. The PCR used 60 Vbeta and 13 Jbeta primers. Only in-frame clones appear in the TCRdb table, and some are missing; sequencing was by immunoSEQ multiplex PCR. Of 200,000 to 250,000 clones listed, about 89% are singletons. The sample consisted of PBMCs. The receptor set was obtained from a woman younger than 35 in good health and CMV-seronegative.

The rearrangement joins TRBV4-3 to TRBJ2-7; D is unresolved. Trimming cost V 4 bases and J 0 bases, with 13 bases left between them. The CDR3 has 15 residues. Germline lookup yields CDR1 LGHNA and CDR2 YSLEER. CDR3 loop: CASSPVQASSYEQYF. As DNA, the CDR3 is TGCGCCAGCAGCCCGGTCCAGGCAAGCTCCTACGAGCAGTACTTC.

In DNA form, the CDR3 reads TGTGCCAGCAGCTTAGAAGCGCTGGGGCTGTCGAACGAAAAACTGTTTTTT. It is translated as CASSLEALGLSNEKLFF. The chain uses TRBV7-8 and TRBJ1-4; D might be TRBD1 (5 bases). The V gene's germline CDR1 is SGHVS and CDR2 FQNEAQ. The CDR3 is made up of 17 amino acids. Trimming stripped 1 base from V and 8 bases from J, with 20 bases between.

The V call is TRBV29-1, the J call TRBJ2-7, with TRBD1 matching 7 bases. CDR1 and CDR2 (germline): SQVTM, ANQGSEA. This CDR3 comprises 13 residues. J was trimmed by 2 bases and V by 6 bases; bases with no gene match: 7. The DNA of the CDR3 is TGCAGCGTACGGGACAGCCGAACCTACGAGCAGTACTTC. Translating it yields CSVRDSRTYEQYF.

The chain uses TRBV6-1 and TRBJ2-7; the D is unclear. The CDR3 is made up of 10 amino acids. From germline, CDR1 is MNHNS and CDR2 SASEGT. Trimming pared 7 bases from V and 9 bases from J, leaving 10 bases between. CDR3 sequence reads: CASTGARQYF. The CDR3 DNA sequence: TGTGCCAGCACCGGTGCACGGCAGTACTTC.

The DNA for the CDR3 is TGTGCCAGCAGGGCGGGGGGAGGTACAGTTATAAATGAGCAGTTCTTC. This gives the protein CASRAGGGTVINEQFF. The chain combines TRBV7-2 with TRBJ2-1; TRBD2 matches 8 bases. The trim removed 6 bases at V and 7 bases at J, leaving 14 bases unmatched. The CDR3 totals 16 residues. Germline CDR1 is SGHTA and CDR2 is FQGNSA.

This chain connects TRBV10-2 to TRBJ2-3; the match to TRBD2 covers 7 bases. Looked up from germline, CDR1 is WSHSY and CDR2 is SAAADI. Losses at the gene ends were 6 bases for V and 1 base for J; bases not matched to a gene: 7. This CDR3 contains 15 residues. The CDR3 spells CASSSGIGGTDTQYF. CDR3 DNA: TGCGCCAGCAGCAGCGGGATCGGTGGCACAGATACGCAGTATTTT.

The gene calls are TRBV15 and TRBJ2-2; tentative D call: TRBD1 (5 bases). This CDR3 is 15 amino acids long. V was clipped by 1 base and J by 1 base, with 7 bases between them. Germline loops: CDR1 LNHNV, CDR2 YYDKDF (reference sequence). The CDR3 nucleotides read TGTGCCACCAGCAGAGTGACAGTGAACACCGGGGAGCTGTTTTTT. Translated: CATSRVTVNTGELFF.

The gene calls are TRBV7-2 and TRBJ2-7, with D perhaps matching TRBD2 (6 bases). The CDR3 contains 14 residues. Germline V CDR1 and CDR2: SGHTA, FQGNSA. Deletions cut 5 bases from V and 1 base from J, with 12 bases between. This chain's CDR3 is CASSRDLESYEQYF. In DNA form, the CDR3 reads TGTGCCAGCAGCCGGGACTTAGAGTCCTACGAGCAGTACTTC.

This clone appeared a single time. V is TRBV7-7 and J is TRBJ2-1; 9 nucleotides align to TRBD2. J was trimmed by 6 bases and V by 5 bases; bases with no gene match: 8. CDR1 SSHAT and CDR2 FNYEAQ come from the germline V gene (reference sequence). CDR3 length equals 15 residues. The CDR3 here is CASSQGLATLNEQFF. The CDR3 nucleotides are TGTGCCAGCAGCCAGGGACTAGCCACCCTCAATGAGCAGTTCTTC.

This chain joins TRBV2 and TRBJ1-1; D is possibly TRBD1 (6 bases). Germline CDR1 SNHLY, CDR2 FYNNEI. Trimming left V 2 bases short and J 1 base short, with 11 bases between. CDR3 size: 15 residues. The DNA of the CDR3 is TGTGCCAGCAGTGAACGGGCGGGGGCGAACACTGAAGCTTTCTTT. It is translated as CASSERAGANTEAFF. Together with reference TRBV2 and TRBJ1-1, the CDR3 gives the full variable domain: EPEVTQTPSHQVTQMGQEVILRCVPISNHLYFYWYRQILGQKVEFLVSFYNNEISEKSEIFDDQFSVERPDGSNFTLKIRSTKLEDSAMYFCASSERAGANTEAFFGQGTRLTVV.

The chain carries TRBV7-2 and TRBJ2-7; 9 nucleotides match TRBD1. V dropped 3 bases and J dropped 4; count of bases not matched to a gene: 4. Germline V gene lookup returns CDR1 SGHTA and CDR2 FQGNSA. This CDR3 is 14 amino acids long. The CDR3 DNA reads TGTGCCAGCAGCTTGGGGACAGGGATGTACGAGCAGTACTTC. Protein sequence: CASSLGTGMYEQYF. The full variable domain, rest sourced from reference TRBV7-2 and TRBJ2-7, is GAGVSQSPSNKVTEKGKDVELRCDPISGHTALYWYRQSLGQGLEFLIYFQGNSAPDKSGLPSDRFSAERTGGSVSTLTIQRTQQEDSAVYLCASSLGTGMYEQYFGPGTRLTVT.

As regards this clone: The junction departs from germline at one end; a sequencing error may be responsible. The chain recombines TRBV7-9 with TRBJ1-1; D gene ambiguous. The CDR3 spans 13 residues. Germline V CDR1 and CDR2: SEHNR, FQNEAQ (reference sequence). Here the CDR3 DNA reads TGTTCCAGCAGCTCGCGGGCGAACACTGAAGCTTTCTTT. Translation: CSSSSRANTEAFF.

The chain couples TRBV5-1 to TRBJ2-1; D gene ambiguous. This CDR3 comprises 15 residues. CDR1 and CDR2 from the germline V gene are SGHRS and YFSETQ. The germline V and J ends were trimmed by 2 bases and 6 bases, with 15 bases remaining between them. The CDR3 bases are TGCGCCAGCAGCTTTGGGCCTCTCACCTCCAATGAGCAGTTCTTC. Its translation is CASSFGPLTSNEQFF.

This clone appeared a single time. The chain uses TRBV6-5 and TRBJ2-5, with 8 bases lining up with TRBD1. Germline trimming cut 2 bases from V and 5 bases from J; bases unmatched to any gene: 4. Germline loops: CDR1 MNHEY, CDR2 SVGAGI. This CDR3 comprises 14 residues. CDR3 protein: CASSYGQGGETQYF. CDR3 nucleotide sequence: TGTGCCAGCAGTTACGGACAGGGCGGGGAGACCCAGTACTTC.

Only a few counts were recorded for this clone. This chain links TRBV20-1 with TRBJ2-7; D is undetermined. The V end lost 8 bases, the J end lost 8 bases, and 16 bases lay between the germline ends. The CDR3 extends over 11 amino acids. Per germline, CDR1 DFQATT and CDR2 SNEGSKA (reference sequence). CDR3 DNA: TGCAGTTCCAGCGACGGTACCCAGCAGTACTTC. Its translation: CSSSDGTQQYF.

For the CDR3, the DNA is TGTGCCAGCAGGGACAGGGGGAACACTGAAGCTTTCTTT. Protein product: CASRDRGNTEAFF. The chain is built from TRBV5-4 and TRBJ1-1; 9 nucleotides align to TRBD1. The CDR3 sequence is 13 residues long. Germline CDR1 and CDR2: SGHNT and YYREEE (reference sequence). Trimming cost V 5 bases and J 1 base; bases outside gene matches: 0.